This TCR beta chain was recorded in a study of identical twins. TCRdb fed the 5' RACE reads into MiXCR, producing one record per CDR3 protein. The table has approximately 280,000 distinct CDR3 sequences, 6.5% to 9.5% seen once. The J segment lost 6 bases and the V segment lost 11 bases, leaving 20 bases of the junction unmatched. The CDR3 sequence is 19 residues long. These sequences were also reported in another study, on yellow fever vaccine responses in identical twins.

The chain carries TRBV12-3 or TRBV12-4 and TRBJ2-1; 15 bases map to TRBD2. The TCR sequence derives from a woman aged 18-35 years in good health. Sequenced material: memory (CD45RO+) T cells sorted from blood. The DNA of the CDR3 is TGTGCCTGCCGTTCTAGTAGTGGACTAGCGGGAGGGTTCACCAATGAGCAGTTCTTC. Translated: CACRSSSGLAGGFTNEQFF.